Below, 15 T cell receptor beta chains from the same sample are listed, as sequenced in a study of technical replicates of blood from several donors. Some clones are missing from TCRdb's copy, which holds only in-frame ones; the method was immunoSEQ multiplex PCR. This repertoire shows tens of thousands of clones, around nine tenths found once; its top ten account for about 0.23%. Sample: T cells isolated from PBMCs. These receptors all come from a human donor in good health.

V and J are TRBV30 and TRBJ2-7; 8 nucleotides align to TRBD1. Unmatched junction bases numbered 11, after V lost 0 bases and J lost 7 bases. Germline values: CDR1 GTSNPN, CDR2 SVGIG (reference sequence). This CDR3 comprises 15 residues. The CDR3 DNA reads as TGTGCCTGGAGTGTACCAGTGCAGGGGGCGGGGGAGCAGTACTTC. Translation gives CAWSVPVQGAGEQYF.

The chain joins TRBV2 to TRBJ1-5, with 9 bases fitting TRBD1. The V and J ends lost 8 bases and 4 bases, in that order; junction bases with no gene match: 3. The V gene's germline CDR1 is SNHLY and CDR2 FYNNEI. This CDR3 has 13 residues. This chain's CDR3 is CASLGTGNQPQHF. The CDR3 DNA is TGTGCCAGCCTTGGGACAGGGAATCAGCCCCAGCATTTT.

The chain employs TRBV28 and TRBJ2-5; maybe TRBD1 (6 bases). The CDR3 totals 14 residues. The V end was cut by 2 bases, the J end by 4 bases, with 11 bases between. Germline lookup yields CDR1 MDHEN and CDR2 SYDVKM. CDR3 amino acids: CASSLRGTGETQYF. CDR3 in DNA: TGTGCCAGCAGTTTAAGGGGGACGGGAGAGACCCAGTACTTC.

The genes are TRBV7-6 and TRBJ2-5; maybe TRBD2 (5 bases). The ends were cut back, 4 bases at V and 5 bases at J, with 14 bases in the middle. The CDR3 has 14 amino acids. From germline, CDR1 is SGHVS and CDR2 FNYEAQ. The CDR3 DNA reads TGTGCCAGCAGCTCCTGGACGGACTCGGAGACCCAGTACTTC. Its protein product is CASSSWTDSETQYF. Looking up the rest from reference TRBV7-6 and TRBJ2-5 gives the full variable domain: GAGVSQSPRYKVTKRGQDVALRCDPISGHVSLYWYRQALGQGPEFLTYFNYEAQQDKSGLPNDRFSAERPEGSISTLTIQRTEQRDSAMYRCASSSWTDSETQYFGPGTRLLVL.

J is TRBJ2-1 and V is TRBV30; TRBD1 matches 8 bases. Germline CDR1 and CDR2: GTSNPN and SVGIG (reference sequence). J was trimmed by 4 bases and V by 3 bases; bases with no gene match: 14. This CDR3 has 17 amino acids. CDR3 DNA: TGTGCCTGGAGCAAAACGAGGACAGGGTTGGTTTACAATGAGCAGTTCTTC. It codes for CAWSKTRTGLVYNEQFF.

V is TRBV7-9 and J is TRBJ2-7; 11 nucleotides align to TRBD2. Germline lookup yields CDR1 SEHNR and CDR2 FQNEAQ (reference sequence). This CDR3 region has 15 residues. The V segment lost 5 bases and the J segment 6 bases; nucleotides outside the gene matches: 9. CDR3 sequence: CASSPGTSGALEQYF. CDR3 bases: TGTGCCAGCAGCCCAGGGACTAGCGGAGCCCTCGAGCAGTACTTC.

The chain combines TRBV5-1 with TRBJ2-3; 11 positions match TRBD2. With V trimmed by 0 bases and J by 3 bases, 6 bases remained unmatched. This CDR3 has 17 residues. Germline lookup yields CDR1 SGHRS and CDR2 YFSETQ. CDR3 DNA sequence: TGCGCCAGCAGCTTGGGTCTAGCGGGGGGCCAAACAGATACGCAGTATTTT. Translated: CASSLGLAGGQTDTQYF.

The rearrangement uses TRBV27 and TRBJ2-7, with D unresolved. The V gene lost 2 bases and the J gene lost 2 bases, with 7 bases spanning the gap. The CDR3 totals 13 residues. Germline CDR1 reads MNHEY; CDR2 reads SMNVEV (reference sequence). This chain's CDR3 is CASSLTQTYEQYF. The DNA of the CDR3 is TGTGCCAGCAGTTTAACCCAGACCTACGAGCAGTACTTC.

The CDR3 sequence: CARTKGHPMGPNTEAFF. In DNA form, the CDR3 reads TGTGCCAGGACCAAGGGTCATCCGATGGGGCCGAACACTGAAGCTTTCTTT. The chain employs TRBV6-4 and TRBJ1-1; weak D call: TRBD1 (5 bases). This CDR3 has 17 amino acids. V was trimmed by 9 bases and J by 1 base, leaving 24 bases between them. Germline loops: CDR1 MRHNA, CDR2 SNTAGT.

The V call is TRBV4-1, the J call TRBJ2-7; 10 nucleotides agree with TRBD2. V lost 1 base and J lost 6; bases outside the gene matches: 6. The CDR3 runs 15 residues. Per the germline V gene, CDR1 is MGHRA and CDR2 is YSYEKL. CDR3 residues: CASSQVSGGPGEQYF. DNA of the CDR3: TGCGCCAGCAGCCAAGTTAGCGGGGGGCCGGGCGAGCAGTACTTC.

The rearrangement uses TRBV19 and TRBJ2-5, with 8 bases fitting TRBD1. From germline, CDR1 is LNHDA and CDR2 SQIVND (reference sequence). The J segment lost 5 bases and the V segment lost 6 bases, leaving 8 bases of the junction unmatched. The length of the CDR3 is 14 residues. CDR3 coding DNA: TGTGCCAGTAGGGAGGACAGGGATACGGAGACCCAGTACTTC. This gives the protein CASREDRDTETQYF.

The genes are TRBV5-6 and TRBJ1-1; 9 bases are shared with TRBD1. The CDR3 covers 11 residues. CDR1 SGHDT and CDR2 YYEEEE come from the germline V gene. Trimming cost V 4 bases and J 10 bases; bases outside gene matches: 2. CDR3 bases: TGTGCCAGCAGCGTGGGACAGGGAGCTTTCTTT. Its translation is CASSVGQGAFF.

This clone was picked up one time. J is TRBJ2-7 and V is TRBV6-1, with D perhaps TRBD1 (6 bases). This CDR3 is 15 amino acids long. CDR1 is MNHNS, CDR2 SASEGT, per germline. V shed 5 bases and J shed 2 bases, with 16 bases lying between them. In DNA, the CDR3 is TGTGCCAGCAGTCATGACGGGACACGGACCTACGAGCAGTACTTC. As protein: CASSHDGTRTYEQYF.

The chain carries TRBV6-6 and TRBJ1-4; D remains unclear. Trimming shortened V by 2 bases and J by 0 bases, and 7 bases separated the two germline ends. Germline loops: CDR1 MNHNY, CDR2 SVGAGI (reference sequence). There are 15 residues in the CDR3. The CDR3 loop is CASSYSGSTNEKLFF. The CDR3 region has the DNA TGTGCCAGCAGTTACAGTGGCTCAACTAATGAAAAACTGTTTTTT.

The chain links TRBV7-9 to TRBJ2-7; D call uncertain. Trimming removed 1 base from V and 2 bases from J, with 9 bases in between. Germline CDR1 and CDR2: SEHNR and FQNEAQ (reference sequence). This CDR3 is built from 14 residues. The CDR3 loop reads CASSLDSLTYEQYF. DNA for the CDR3: TGTGCCAGCAGCTTAGACTCCCTAACCTACGAGCAGTACTTC.